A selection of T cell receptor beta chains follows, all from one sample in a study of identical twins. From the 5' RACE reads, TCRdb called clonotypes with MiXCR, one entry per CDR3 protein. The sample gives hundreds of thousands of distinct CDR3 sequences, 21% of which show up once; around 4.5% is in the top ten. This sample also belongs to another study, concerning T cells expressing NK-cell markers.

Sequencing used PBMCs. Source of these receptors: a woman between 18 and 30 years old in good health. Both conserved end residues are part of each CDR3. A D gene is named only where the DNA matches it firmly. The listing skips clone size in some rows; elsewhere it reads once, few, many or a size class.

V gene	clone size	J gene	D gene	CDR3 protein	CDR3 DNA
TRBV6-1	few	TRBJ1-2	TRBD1	CASTLPGTGNGYTF	TGTGCCAGCACCCTGCCCGGGACAGGGAATGGCTACACCTTC
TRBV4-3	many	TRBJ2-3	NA	CASSQDVSTDTQYF	TGCGCCAGCAGCCAAGATGTCTCCACAGATACGCAGTATTTT
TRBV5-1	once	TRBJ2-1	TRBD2	CASSSGRTIYNEQFF	TGCGCCAGCAGTAGCGGGAGGACTATTTACAATGAGCAGTTCTTC
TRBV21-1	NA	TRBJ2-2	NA	CASSKWGQQRTGELFF	TGTGCCAGCAGCAAGTGGGGACAGCAAAGGACCGGGGAGCTGTTTTTT
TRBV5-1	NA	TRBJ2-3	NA	CASSFIAASTDTQYF	TGCGCCAGCAGCTTTATAGCGGCTAGCACAGATACGCAGTATTTT
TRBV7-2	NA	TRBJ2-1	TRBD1	CASSYLTGLVEQFF	TGTGCCAGCAGCTACCTGACAGGGTTGGTTGAGCAGTTCTTC
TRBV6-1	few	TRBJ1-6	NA	CASSLAPGETPLHF	TGTGCCAGCAGCCTAGCCCCAGGGGAAACACCCCTCCACTTT
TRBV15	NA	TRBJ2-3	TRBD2	CATSRFGLAGDDTQYF	TGTGCCACCAGCAGATTCGGGCTAGCGGGAGATGATACGCAGTATTTT
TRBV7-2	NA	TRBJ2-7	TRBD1	CASSSQPPGQGYEQYF	TGTGCCAGCAGCTCCCAACCTCCGGGACAGGGGTACGAGCAGTACTTC
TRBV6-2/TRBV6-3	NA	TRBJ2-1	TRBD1	CASSGQGRGAYNEQFF	TGTGCCAGCTCGGGACAGGGCAGGGGGGCCTACAATGAGCAGTTCTTC
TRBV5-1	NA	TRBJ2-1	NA	CASSLAGAGLNEQFF	TGCGCCAGCAGCTTGGCCGGAGCAGGGCTGAATGAGCAGTTCTTC
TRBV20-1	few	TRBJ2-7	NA	CSAPRENTYEQYF	TGCAGTGCTCCCCGAGAGAATACCTACGAGCAGTACTTC
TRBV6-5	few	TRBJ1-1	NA	CASSYSGLLAEAFF	TGTGCCAGCAGTTACTCAGGGTTGCTTGCTGAAGCTTTCTTT
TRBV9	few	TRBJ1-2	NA	CASSTEGLSGYTF	TGTGCCAGCAGCACCGAGGGACTTTCCGGCTACACCTTC
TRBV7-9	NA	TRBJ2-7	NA	CASSTIPSGVSMDEQYF	TGTGCCAGCAGCACCATTCCCTCCGGGGTTTCCATGGACGAGCAGTACTTC
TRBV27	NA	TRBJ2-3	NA	CASSLMATADTQYF	TGTGCCAGCAGTTTAATGGCTACGGCAGATACGCAGTATTTT
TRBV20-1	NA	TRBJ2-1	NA	CSARDYAGSSYNEQFF	TGCAGTGCTAGAGATTACGCGGGGAGTTCCTACAATGAGCAGTTCTTC
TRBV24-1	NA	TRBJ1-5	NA	CATSDLKIQPQHF	TGTGCCACCAGTGATTTGAAAATTCAGCCCCAGCATTTT
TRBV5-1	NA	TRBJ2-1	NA	CASSLGASGHLYNEQFF	TGCGCCAGCAGCCTGGGGGCTAGCGGACACCTCTACAATGAGCAGTTCTTC
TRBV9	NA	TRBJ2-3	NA	CASSVVDYYTDTQYF	TGTGCCAGCAGCGTCGTGGACTATTACACAGATACGCAGTATTTT
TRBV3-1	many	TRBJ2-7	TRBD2	CASGLAGRYEQYF	TGTGCCAGCGGACTAGCGGGGCGCTACGAGCAGTACTTC
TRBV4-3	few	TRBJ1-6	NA	CASSGRALNSPLHF	TGCGCCAGCAGCGGTCGGGCTCTAAATTCACCCCTCCACTTT
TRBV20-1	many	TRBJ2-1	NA	CSARVRLLSYNEQFF	TGCAGTGCTAGAGTAAGGTTACTTTCCTACAATGAGCAGTTCTTC
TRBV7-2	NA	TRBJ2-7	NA	CASSRQATALGEQYF	TGTGCCAGCAGCCGACAGGCCACAGCCTTGGGGGAGCAGTACTTC
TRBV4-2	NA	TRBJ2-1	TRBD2	CASSQYGGAINEQFF	TGTGCCAGCAGCCAGTACGGGGGGGCCATTAATGAGCAGTTCTTC
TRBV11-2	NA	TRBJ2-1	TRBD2	CASSSPLPGLAGGSYNEQFF	TGTGCCAGCAGCTCTCCCCTCCCGGGACTAGCGGGAGGCTCCTACAATGAGCAGTTCTTC
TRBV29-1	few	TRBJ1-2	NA	CSVSTANYGYTF	TGCAGCGTATCGACAGCTAACTATGGCTACACCTTC
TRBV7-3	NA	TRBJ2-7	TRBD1	CASSFRDRPGEQYF	TGTGCCAGCAGCTTCCGGGACAGGCCTGGGGAGCAGTACTTC
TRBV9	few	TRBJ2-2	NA	CASSVGAGTGELFF	TGTGCCAGCAGCGTAGGGGCGGGCACCGGGGAGCTGTTTTTT